This T cell receptor beta chain was captured in a study of PD-1 blockade in classical Hodgkin lymphoma. Time point specified: cycle 4 day 1 (C4D1), after 6 weeks of nivolumab. Each and every patient relapsed after autologous stem cell transplantation, and patients got differing brentuximab vedotin exposure. Complete response, partial response or progressive disease constituted the best response categories observed. The data were produced by immunoSEQ multiplex PCR, yet TCRdb's version contains in-frame clones alone and is incomplete. The top ten clones hold 6.5% to 9.5% of a sample with roughly 60,000 clones, just over 90% of them seen once. For this clone: Its antigen is unidentified.

Trimming took off 2 bases at V and 6 bases at J, with 8 bases between the two ends. From germline, CDR1 is SEHNR and CDR2 FQNEAQ (reference sequence). This CDR3 region has 13 residues. Study-wide points: Before treatment, TCR diversity in newly diagnosed patients was reportedly lower than in healthy donors. Newly diagnosed and completely responding patients shared comparable baseline diversity.

The sequences come from peripheral blood mononuclear cells (PBMCs), collected before the fourth cycle of nivolumab. The receptor comes from a human donor with classical Hodgkin lymphoma. This chain joins TRBV7-9 and TRBJ2-4; a possible D gene is TRBD2 (5 bases). The DNA of the CDR3 is TGTGCCAGCAGCTTAACGGGGATAAACATTCAGTACTTC. Translation: CASSLTGINIQYF.